This T cell receptor beta chain originates from a study of T cell repertoires in cytomegalovirus infection. The overall study: CMV infection and matching HLA type were both indicated by public TCR beta signatures.

A note on this clonotype: The antigen is undetermined.

Trimming removed 5 bases from V and 8 bases from J; junction bases left unmatched: 7. CDR1 is MNHEY, CDR2 SMNVEV, per germline (reference sequence). The CDR3 is made up of 14 amino acids. Each CDR3 protein is one row after TCRdb ran MiXCR on the reads. The sample lists approximately 910,000 distinct CDR3 sequences, around 32% occurring once. The chain couples TRBV27 to TRBJ2-4, with TRBD1 matching over 9 bases. The TCR originated in a human donor in good health (CMV status not recorded). Some clones in this sample may be carry-over from other donors' samples. Sequenced material: cultured CD8+ T cells from PBMCs, taken from culture after CMV antigen stimulation. CDR3 sequence: CASSTTGTGYIQYF. For the CDR3, the DNA is TGTGCCAGCAGTACCACCGGGACAGGGTACATTCAGTACTTC.